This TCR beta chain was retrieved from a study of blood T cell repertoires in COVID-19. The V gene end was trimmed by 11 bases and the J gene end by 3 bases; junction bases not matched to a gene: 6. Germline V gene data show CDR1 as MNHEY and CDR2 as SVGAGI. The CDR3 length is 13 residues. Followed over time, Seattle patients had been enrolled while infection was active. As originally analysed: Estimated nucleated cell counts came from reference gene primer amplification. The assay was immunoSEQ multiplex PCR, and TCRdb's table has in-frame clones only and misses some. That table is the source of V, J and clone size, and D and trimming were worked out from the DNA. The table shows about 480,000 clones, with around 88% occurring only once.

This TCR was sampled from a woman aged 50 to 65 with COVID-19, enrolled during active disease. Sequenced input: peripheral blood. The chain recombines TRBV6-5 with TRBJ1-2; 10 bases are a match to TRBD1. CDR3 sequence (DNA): TGTGCCGCGGACAGGGGGTTCTACTATGGCTACACCTTC. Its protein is CAADRGFYYGYTF.